These T cell receptor beta chains were read from a single sample in a study of vaccination effects on CD4 cells after COVID-19. Repertoires were generated with immunoSEQ multiplex PCR, while TCRdb's copy carries only in-frame clones and drops some. The table has tens of thousands of clones, 75% to 85% seen once; the top ten hold roughly 1.2%. No antigen has been assigned to these receptors. This sample comprised CD4+ T cells from PBMCs cultured with HCoV-229E spike peptides, obtained after COVID-19 vaccination. The receptors shown here come from a human donor who received a COVID-19 vaccine. Each CDR3 is given with its conserved first and last residue. The D gene is left open where the match is weak. The listing skips clone size in some rows; elsewhere it reads once, few, many or a size class.

>TRBV25-1|.|.|TRBJ1-2
CASSPAGGYGYTF
TGTGCCAGCAGCCCCGCAGGCGGCTATGGCTACACCTTC
>TRBV6-5|.|.|TRBJ2-1
CASSFDRSSYNEQFF
TGTGCCAGCAGTTTCGACAGAAGCTCCTACAATGAGCAGTTCTTC
>TRBV24-1|.|TRBD1|TRBJ1-4
CATSDLAVGLRQGAGEKLFF
TGTGCCACCAGTGATTTGGCTGTTGGGCTGAGACAGGGGGCTGGTGAAAAACTGTTTTTT
>TRBV27|.|.|TRBJ2-2
CASRRGWLSEPTGELFF
TGTGCCAGCCGCCGTGGTTGGCTTTCCGAGCCCACCGGGGAGCTGTTTTTT
>TRBV9|once|.|TRBJ1-4
CASSVMGIHDEKLFF
TGTGCCAGCAGCGTAATGGGCATTCACGATGAAAAACTGTTTTTT
>TRBV2|.|.|TRBJ2-3
CASSDVRAGDTQYF
TGTGCCAGCAGTGATGTCAGGGCAGGAGATACGCAGTATTTT
>TRBV19|few|.|TRBJ1-1
CASSIGGVLNTEAFF
TGTGCCAGTAGTATAGGTGGGGTTTTGAACACTGAAGCTTTCTTT
>TRBV7-2|.|TRBD1|TRBJ2-5
CASSLGGTGIGKTQYF
TGTGCCAGCAGCTTAGGAGGGACAGGGATTGGGAAGACCCAGTACTTC
>TRBV7-2|.|TRBD1|TRBJ2-5
CASSLGQGLRETQYF
TGTGCCAGCAGCTTGGGACAGGGTCTTAGGGAGACCCAGTACTTC
>TRBV24-1|few|TRBD1|TRBJ1-2
CATSDTGTAYGYTF
TGTGCCACCAGTGATACCGGGACAGCTTATGGCTACACCTTC
>TRBV9|.|.|TRBJ1-1
CASSADPTGTTEAFF
TGTGCCAGCAGCGCAGACCCGACGGGGACCACTGAAGCTTTCTTT
>TRBV19|.|.|TRBJ2-1
CASSMGLIYNEQFF
TGTGCCAGTAGTATGGGACTTATCTACAATGAGCAGTTCTTC
>TRBV4-3|.|.|TRBJ2-3
CASSPSTGSGTQYF
TGCGCCAGCAGCCCCTCAACAGGGTCCGGTACGCAGTATTTT
>TRBV3-1/TRBV3-2|.|TRBD1|TRBJ1-2
CASSHWDRGQGGYTF
TGTGCCAGCAGCCACTGGGACAGGGGGCAAGGAGGCTACACCTTC
>TRBV18|medium-sized|.|TRBJ1-2
CASSPRSPEIYGYTF
TGTGCCAGCTCACCACGCTCTCCAGAAATCTATGGCTACACCTTC
>TRBV19|.|.|TRBJ1-4
CASRQRDRTNEKLFF
TGTGCCAGCCGCCAACGAGACAGGACGAATGAAAAACTGTTTTTT
>TRBV6-1|.|TRBD1|TRBJ2-6
CASSEATGGSGANVLTF
TGTGCCAGCAGTGAAGCTACAGGGGGCTCTGGGGCCAACGTCCTGACTTTC
>TRBV2|.|TRBD1|TRBJ2-1
CASGTGANEQFF
TGTGCCAGCGGGACAGGGGCCAATGAGCAGTTCTTC
>TRBV11-2|.|.|TRBJ1-1
CASSRQENTEAFF
TGTGCCAGCAGCAGACAGGAGAACACTGAAGCTTTCTTT
>TRBV5-6|.|.|TRBJ2-4
CASSWAELLAKNIQYF
TGTGCCAGCAGCTGGGCGGAGCTCCTAGCCAAAAACATTCAGTACTTC
>TRBV3-1/TRBV3-2|.|.|TRBJ2-5
CASFGRNREGETQYF
TGTGCCAGCTTCGGGAGGAACAGGGAGGGTGAGACCCAGTACTTC
>TRBV28|.|.|TRBJ1-2
CASMKGVVGYTF
TGTGCCAGCATGAAGGGGGTCGTTGGCTACACCTTC
>TRBV12-3/TRBV12-4|.|TRBD1|TRBJ1-6
CASKTGGSPLHF
TGTGCCAGCAAAACAGGGGGATCACCCCTCCACTTT
>TRBV28|.|.|TRBJ1-1
CASSLWGREAFF
TGTGCCAGCAGTTTATGGGGGCGGGAAGCTTTCTTT
>TRBV5-1|.|.|TRBJ2-2
CASSSRDMNTGELFF
TGCGCCAGCAGCTCCCGGGACATGAACACCGGGGAGCTGTTTTTT
>TRBV5-1|.|.|TRBJ2-5
CASRSGTGSQETQYF
TGCGCCAGCAGATCCGGGACGGGGAGTCAAGAGACCCAGTACTTC
>TRBV5-1|.|TRBD1|TRBJ2-1
CASSDRDSNEQFF
TGCGCCAGCAGCGACCGGGACAGCAATGAGCAGTTCTTC
>TRBV7-8|.|TRBD1|TRBJ1-1
CASSSGQWTTEAFF
TGTGCCAGCAGCTCGGGACAGTGGACCACTGAAGCTTTCTTT
>TRBV6-7|few|.|TRBJ1-5
CASSYFRVVSSQPQHF
TGTGCCAGCAGTTACTTCAGGGTTGTAAGCAGTCAGCCCCAGCATTTT
>TRBV19|.|.|TRBJ2-4
CASSIWDIQYF
TGTGCCAGTAGTATATGGGACATTCAGTACTTC
>TRBV9|few|.|TRBJ1-1
CASSPRGGTGTEAFF
TGTGCCAGCAGCCCCCGAGGGGGGACGGGCACTGAAGCTTTCTTT
>TRBV3-1/TRBV3-2|.|TRBD2|TRBJ2-5
CASSPTSVVETQYF
TGTGCCAGCAGCCCTACTAGCGTGGTAGAGACCCAGTACTTC
>TRBV6-5|.|TRBD1|TRBJ2-5
CASSPGTGGPETQYF
TGTGCCAGCAGCCCCGGGACAGGGGGCCCAGAGACCCAGTACTTC
>TRBV6-5|.|.|TRBJ1-2
CASRYSVGGYTF
TGTGCCAGCAGATATTCCGTCGGGGGCTACACCTTC
>TRBV18|.|.|TRBJ1-3
CASSPNGLSGNTIYF
TGTGCCAGCTCACCAAACGGCCTCTCTGGAAACACCATATATTTT
>TRBV7-2|once|.|TRBJ2-5
CASSFRGRQETQYF
TGTGCCAGCAGCTTTCGGGGACGCCAAGAGACCCAGTACTTC
>TRBV30|.|.|TRBJ1-4
CAWSSNPGGMREKLFF
TGTGCCTGGAGTTCAAACCCCGGGGGGATGCGCGAAAAACTGTTTTTT
>TRBV25-1|.|TRBD1|TRBJ2-2
CASRTGVKDTGELFF
TGTGCCAGCAGGACAGGGGTAAAGGACACCGGGGAGCTGTTTTTT
>TRBV7-2|.|.|TRBJ2-1
CASSLFVPGELFF
TGTGCCAGCAGCTTATTTGTTCCAGGGGAGTTGTTCTTC
>TRBV15|.|.|TRBJ1-3
CATTNQAWGNTIYF
TGTGCCACTACAAACCAGGCGTGGGGAAACACCATATATTTT
>TRBV19|.|.|TRBJ1-3
CASSNGRGNTIYF
TGTGCCAGTAGTAACGGACGTGGAAACACCATATATTTT
>TRBV6-4|.|.|TRBJ2-6
CASSADWAGANVLTF
TGTGCCAGCAGTGCCGATTGGGCTGGGGCCAACGTCCTGACTTTC
>TRBV9|.|.|TRBJ1-1
CASSFSTGDTEAFF
TGTGCCAGCAGCTTCTCGACCGGGGACACTGAAGCTTTCTTT
>TRBV7-3|.|.|TRBJ1-2
CASSAGGVYGYTF
TGTGCCAGCAGCGCCGGGGGGGTATATGGCTACACCTTC
>TRBV18|.|.|TRBJ2-3
CASSPQNGGTDTQYF
TGTGCCAGCTCACCACAGAACGGAGGCACAGATACGCAGTATTTT
>TRBV4-2|.|TRBD2|TRBJ2-3
CASSRKAGGATDTQYF
TGTGCCAGCAGCCGCAAAGCGGGGGGGGCCACAGATACGCAGTATTTT
>TRBV5-8|.|.|TRBJ2-3
CASPSSGPTDTQYF
TGTGCCAGCCCCTCCAGCGGACCCACAGATACGCAGTATTTT
>TRBV6-1|.|.|TRBJ2-2
CASSEVGLPPGELFF
TGTGCCAGCAGTGAAGTTGGGCTACCTCCCGGGGAGCTGTTTTTT
>TRBV7-8|.|.|TRBJ1-2
CASSWDRQRRDGYTF
TGTGCCAGCAGCTGGGACCGCCAGAGACGAGATGGCTACACCTTC
>TRBV10-3|.|.|TRBJ2-1
CAIRLTGSTDNEQFF
TGTGCCATCCGCCTTACAGGGAGTACAGACAATGAGCAGTTCTTC
>TRBV2|.|.|TRBJ2-2
CASGALTGELFF
TGTGCCAGCGGGGCCCTAACCGGGGAGCTGTTTTTT
>TRBV11-2|.|TRBD1|TRBJ2-3
CASSSKGASTDTQYF
TGTGCCAGCAGCTCCAAGGGGGCTAGCACAGATACGCAGTATTTT
>TRBV6-2/TRBV6-3|.|.|TRBJ2-2
CASSDETAISELFF
TGTGCCAGCAGCGACGAGACAGCAATCTCGGAGCTGTTTTTT